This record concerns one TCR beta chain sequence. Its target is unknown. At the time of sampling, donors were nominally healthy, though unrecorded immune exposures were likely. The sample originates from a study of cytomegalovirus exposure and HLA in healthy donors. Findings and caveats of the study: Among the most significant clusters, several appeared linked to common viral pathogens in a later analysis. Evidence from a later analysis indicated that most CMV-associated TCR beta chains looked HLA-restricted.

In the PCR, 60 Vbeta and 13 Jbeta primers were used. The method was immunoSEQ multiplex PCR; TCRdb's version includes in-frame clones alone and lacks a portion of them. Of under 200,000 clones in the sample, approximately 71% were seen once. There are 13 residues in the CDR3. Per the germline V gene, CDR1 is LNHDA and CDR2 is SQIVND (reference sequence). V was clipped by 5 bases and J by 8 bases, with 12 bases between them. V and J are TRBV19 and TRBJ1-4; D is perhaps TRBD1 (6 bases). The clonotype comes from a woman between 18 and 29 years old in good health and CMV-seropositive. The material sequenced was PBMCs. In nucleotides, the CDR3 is TGTGCCAGTAGTTGGGGGCCAAGAGAAAAACTGTTTTTT. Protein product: CASSWGPREKLFF.